This entry features one T cell receptor (beta chain) sequence. The antigen is unknown. These data come from a study of CXCR3-negative and CXCR3-positive naive CD8 T cells. The CDR3 sequence is 14 residues long. Germline V CDR1 and CDR2: SGHNT, YENEEA. Via 5' RACE with UMI labels, TRB cDNA libraries were prepared. TCRdb reprocessed the 5' RACE reads, keeping one entry per CDR3 protein, no DNA. The repertoire table contains 140,000 to 150,000 distinct CDR3 sequences. Study-level results: More hydrophobic TRB CDR3s occurred in CXCR3-positive than in CXCR3-negative naive cells.

Definition of naive CD8+ T cells rested on a CD45RO-CCR7+CD27+CD95- profile. This sequence joins TRBV11-3 and TRBJ2-5; TCRdb selects TRBD1, and the lack of DNA leaves this call unchecked. The sequenced sample consisted of naive CXCR3+ CD8+ T cells from blood. Subset reported: CD45RO-CCR7+CD27+CD95- naive CD8+ T cells expressing CXCR3 (TNR3+). The source of this sequence is a human donor in good health. Some clones in this sample may be carry-over from other donors' samples. The chain's CDR3 is CASSHSGGQETQYF.